The T cell receptor beta chain described here comes from a study of blood T cell repertoires in COVID-19. Per the germline V gene, CDR1 is LNHDA and CDR2 is SQIVND (reference sequence). The CDR3 contains 16 residues. Trimming took 2 bases from V and 0 from J, leaving 11 bases between them. TCRdb keeps only in-frame clones here, not all; method: immunoSEQ multiplex PCR. The table lists roughly 100,000 clones, 76% of them singletons. The sequence derives from a man older than 75 with COVID-19, enrolled during active disease. The chain is built from TRBV19 and TRBJ2-1; TRBD2 is a possible D gene (5 bases). Sequencing was carried out using peripheral blood. CDR3 DNA: TGTGCCAGTAGTATACGTGAAGCGGTCTCCTACAATGAGCAGTTCTTC. Translated, it gives CASSIREAVSYNEQFF.